This TCR beta chain was identified in a study of T cells after posttransplantation cyclophosphamide. Broader study findings: Donor-recipient repertoire similarity was low at 1-2 months, rising over year one. TRB overlap between skin or GI tissue T cells and blood was limited. After PTCy, TRB diversity resembled that of CNI/methotrexate controls.

Clones were sequenced by immunoSEQ multiplex PCR, and TCRdb holds only the in-frame ones, with some missing. The sample has about 52,000 clones, around 84% seen once; the top ten hold around 2.8%. Germline CDR1 and CDR2: SGHTS and YDEGEE. V lost 1 base and J 6 bases, leaving 8 bases between the germline ends. The CDR3 spans 13 residues. This clone was recorded once. Its matching antigen is unknown. This sequence originates from a young man with a blood cancer, CMV-positive, and with a related stem cell donor. The sequencing sample was made of PBMCs. J is TRBJ2-1 and V is TRBV5-8; D remains unclear. This CDR3 is CASSLPYSNEQFF. The CDR3 DNA follows: TGTGCCAGCAGCTTGCCCTATAGCAATGAGCAGTTCTTC.